The source of this T cell receptor (beta chain) is a study of T and B cells in COVID-19 patients. Overall study context: In the active-infection cohort, about 90% of the roughly 20 patients had comorbidities linked to unfavorable COVID-19 outcome. Study observations and caveats: Active COVID-19 showed highly clonal TRB repertoires; recovery showed diversity and richness above healthy donors. Early severe-case samples and blood from mildly ill patients during symptoms were in short supply. There were 2,000 to 3,000 TCR clusters exclusive to the recovered cohort, approximately 34 with low generation probability.

In regard to this clonotype: Its matching antigen is unknown.

Blood genomic DNA input for TRB amplification was roughly 250-550 ng. CDR3 length: 14 residues. V gave up 1 base and J gave up 6 bases; unmatched junction bases: 3. Per germline, CDR1 SGHTA and CDR2 FQGNSA. BIOMED2 TRB-A/B primer pools were used in multiplex TRB PCR. TCRdb recomputed calls from the multiplex PCR reads with MiXCR, one row per CDR3 protein. The table includes 4,500 to 5,000 distinct CDR3 sequences, about a third detected once. The TCR originated in a human donor who had recovered from COVID-19. The genes are TRBV7-2 and TRBJ2-3, with TRBD2 matching 8 bases. The material sequenced was blood. CDR3 sequence (DNA): TGTGCCAGCAGCTTAGTTGCTAGCGGGGATACGCAGTATTTT. The encoded protein is CASSLVASGDTQYF.